This T cell receptor beta chain appears in the sequencing data of a study of beta chain features in type 1 diabetes. Overall study results and limits: When Type 1 diabetes patients were examined, their TCRB CDR3s proved moderately but significantly shorter in all four CD4+ subsets. Lower insertion and higher deletion counts appeared at VDJ junctions in type 1 diabetes patients.

Regarding this clone: The antigen is undetermined. Other nucleotide sequences from this sample produce the same CDR3.

The sequenced template was cDNA made from the entire isolated RNA. The assay was immunoSEQ multiplex PCR, and TCRdb's table has in-frame clones only and misses some. The sample holds about 400,000 clones, 10% to 15% seen once. The CDR3 length is 14 residues. CDR1 is SGHRS and CDR2 is YFSETQ in the germline V gene. The V end was cut by 0 bases, the J end by 3 bases, with 10 bases between. The sequence was obtained from a woman aged 18-29 years with type 1 diabetes. Material for sequencing was naive CD4+ T cells from blood. This rearrangement joins TRBV5-1 to TRBJ2-7; the D gene is possibly TRBD2 (5 bases). CDR3 nucleotides: TGCGCCAGCAGCTTGGGGGCAGGAGGCTACGAGCAGTACTTC. Translated: CASSLGAGGYEQYF.